Listed below are T cell receptor beta chains from one sample, sequenced in a study of post-analysis software for immune sequencing data. TCRdb re-called the PCR reads with MiXCR, one entry per CDR3 protein. The profile shows approximately 630,000 distinct CDR3 sequences, more than 50% of them singletons. What was sequenced was blood. These receptors were taken from a girl aged 2-9 years with multiple sclerosis. Each CDR3 is given with its conserved first and last residue. A D gene is named only where the DNA matches it firmly. Clone size is stated in some rows and not others, as once, few, many or a class when expanded.

D gene: -
V gene: TRBV20-1
clone size: once
J gene: TRBJ2-3
CDR3 protein: CSAEAGTDTQYF
CDR3 DNA: TGCAGTGCTGAAGCAGGGACAGATACGCAGTATTTT

D gene: -
V gene: TRBV6-2/TRBV6-3
clone size: -
J gene: TRBJ2-4
CDR3 protein: CASSRTRDIQYF
CDR3 DNA: TGTGCCAGCAGTCGCACCCGGGACATTCAGTACTTC

D gene: -
V gene: TRBV21-1
clone size: -
J gene: TRBJ2-7
CDR3 protein: CASVQGSLYEQYF
CDR3 DNA: TGTGCCAGCGTACAGGGATCACTCTACGAGCAGTACTTC

D gene: TRBD2
V gene: TRBV7-2
clone size: -
J gene: TRBJ2-1
CDR3 protein: CASSTVWGLAGVGQFF
CDR3 DNA: TGTGCCAGCAGCACCGTTTGGGGACTAGCGGGAGTCGGGCAGTTCTTC

D gene: -
V gene: TRBV3-1
clone size: few
J gene: TRBJ1-6
CDR3 protein: CASSHGGTYNSPLHF
CDR3 DNA: TGTGCCAGCAGCCATGGCGGGACCTATAATTCACCCCTCCACTTT

D gene: -
V gene: TRBV7-9
clone size: -
J gene: TRBJ2-1
CDR3 protein: CASSSSGRVPYNEQFF
CDR3 DNA: TGTGCCAGCAGCTCCAGCGGCCGAGTCCCCTACAATGAGCAGTTCTTC

D gene: TRBD2
V gene: TRBV12-3/TRBV12-4
clone size: -
J gene: TRBJ2-1
CDR3 protein: CASGLAGGPYNEQFF
CDR3 DNA: TGTGCCAGCGGTCTAGCGGGAGGGCCCTACAATGAGCAGTTCTTC

D gene: -
V gene: TRBV20-1
clone size: few
J gene: TRBJ2-3
CDR3 protein: CSASDHRLEITDTQYF
CDR3 DNA: TGCAGTGCTAGCGACCACCGACTGGAAATCACAGATACGCAGTATTTT

D gene: -
V gene: TRBV3-1
clone size: -
J gene: TRBJ2-1
CDR3 protein: CASSQVAENEQFF
CDR3 DNA: TGTGCCAGCAGCCAAGTGGCAGAGAATGAGCAGTTCTTC

D gene: -
V gene: TRBV7-9
clone size: few
J gene: TRBJ2-5
CDR3 protein: CASARTSQETQYF
CDR3 DNA: TGTGCCAGCGCGCGGACTTCCCAAGAGACCCAGTACTTC

D gene: -
V gene: TRBV6-2/TRBV6-3
clone size: -
J gene: TRBJ2-1
CDR3 protein: CASRGDLPNYNEQFF
CDR3 DNA: TGTGCCAGCAGAGGGGACTTGCCTAATTACAATGAGCAGTTCTTC

D gene: -
V gene: TRBV10-3
clone size: -
J gene: TRBJ2-3
CDR3 protein: CAISQGGGEGRQYF
CDR3 DNA: TGTGCCATCAGTCAGGGTGGGGGAGAAGGAAGGCAGTATTTT

D gene: TRBD2
V gene: TRBV7-3
clone size: -
J gene: TRBJ2-3
CDR3 protein: CASSRGSGRAGDTQYF
CDR3 DNA: TGTGCCAGCAGCCGGGGGAGCGGGAGGGCCGGAGATACGCAGTATTTT

D gene: -
V gene: TRBV11-2
clone size: few
J gene: TRBJ2-3
CDR3 protein: CASSLSGDTDTQYF
CDR3 DNA: TGTGCCAGCAGCTTATCAGGGGACACAGATACGCAGTATTTT

D gene: -
V gene: TRBV12-3/TRBV12-4
clone size: -
J gene: TRBJ2-1
CDR3 protein: CASSPRLEGMFF
CDR3 DNA: TGTGCCAGCAGTCCGAGACTGGAAGGGATGTTCTTC

D gene: -
V gene: TRBV10-3
clone size: few
J gene: TRBJ2-7
CDR3 protein: CAIRGGRTYEQYF
CDR3 DNA: TGTGCCATCAGAGGCGGACGGACCTACGAGCAGTACTTC

D gene: -
V gene: TRBV27
clone size: few
J gene: TRBJ2-1
CDR3 protein: CASKYLGEQFF
CDR3 DNA: TGTGCCAGCAAGTACCTTGGAGAGCAGTTCTTC

D gene: -
V gene: TRBV4-3
clone size: -
J gene: TRBJ2-5
CDR3 protein: CASSQDWRAEETQYF
CDR3 DNA: TGCGCCAGCAGCCAAGATTGGCGGGCCGAAGAGACCCAGTACTTC

D gene: -
V gene: TRBV29-1
clone size: -
J gene: TRBJ2-3
CDR3 protein: CSVDSGSTDTQYF
CDR3 DNA: TGCAGCGTTGATAGCGGCAGCACAGATACGCAGTATTTT

D gene: -
V gene: TRBV15
clone size: -
J gene: TRBJ2-6
CDR3 protein: CATSRDLTVSGANVLTF
CDR3 DNA: TGTGCCACCAGCAGAGATTTGACGGTTTCTGGGGCCAACGTCCTGACTTTC

D gene: -
V gene: TRBV3-1
clone size: -
J gene: TRBJ2-1
CDR3 protein: CASSHQTGSNEQFF
CDR3 DNA: TGTGCCAGCAGCCACCAGACCGGGTCCAATGAGCAGTTCTTC

D gene: -
V gene: TRBV2
clone size: -
J gene: TRBJ2-5
CDR3 protein: CASSYDSSQETQYF
CDR3 DNA: TGTGCCAGCAGCTACGACAGCAGTCAAGAGACCCAGTACTTC

D gene: -
V gene: TRBV20-1
clone size: -
J gene: TRBJ2-3
CDR3 protein: CSAREHTDTQYF
CDR3 DNA: TGCAGTGCTAGAGAACACACAGATACGCAGTATTTT

D gene: -
V gene: TRBV6-5
clone size: -
J gene: TRBJ1-5
CDR3 protein: CASSAREGQPQHF
CDR3 DNA: TGTGCCAGCAGCGCCAGGGAGGGTCAGCCCCAGCATTTT

D gene: -
V gene: TRBV4-1
clone size: once
J gene: TRBJ1-5
CDR3 protein: CASSPRLTEDLQPQHF
CDR3 DNA: TGCGCCAGCAGCCCCCGTTTAACAGAAGATCTTCAGCCCCAGCATTTT

D gene: TRBD1
V gene: TRBV20-1
clone size: -
J gene: TRBJ1-2
CDR3 protein: CSARIGTGYGYTF
CDR3 DNA: TGCAGTGCTAGAATCGGGACAGGGTATGGCTACACCTTC

D gene: -
V gene: TRBV24-1
clone size: few
J gene: TRBJ2-3
CDR3 protein: CATSDTTYTDTQYF
CDR3 DNA: TGTGCCACCAGTGATACCACATACACAGATACGCAGTATTTT

D gene: -
V gene: TRBV6-6
clone size: few
J gene: TRBJ2-7
CDR3 protein: CASSYGTHYEQYF
CDR3 DNA: TGTGCCAGCAGTTACGGGACACACTACGAGCAGTACTTC

D gene: -
V gene: TRBV5-1
clone size: -
J gene: TRBJ1-1
CDR3 protein: CASSLDGRPNTEAFF
CDR3 DNA: TGCGCCAGCAGCTTGGATGGGCGCCCGAACACTGAAGCTTTCTTT

D gene: TRBD2
V gene: TRBV10-3
clone size: few
J gene: TRBJ2-7
CDR3 protein: CAISGSGSAGEQYF
CDR3 DNA: TGTGCCATCAGCGGCAGCGGGAGTGCCGGCGAGCAGTACTTC